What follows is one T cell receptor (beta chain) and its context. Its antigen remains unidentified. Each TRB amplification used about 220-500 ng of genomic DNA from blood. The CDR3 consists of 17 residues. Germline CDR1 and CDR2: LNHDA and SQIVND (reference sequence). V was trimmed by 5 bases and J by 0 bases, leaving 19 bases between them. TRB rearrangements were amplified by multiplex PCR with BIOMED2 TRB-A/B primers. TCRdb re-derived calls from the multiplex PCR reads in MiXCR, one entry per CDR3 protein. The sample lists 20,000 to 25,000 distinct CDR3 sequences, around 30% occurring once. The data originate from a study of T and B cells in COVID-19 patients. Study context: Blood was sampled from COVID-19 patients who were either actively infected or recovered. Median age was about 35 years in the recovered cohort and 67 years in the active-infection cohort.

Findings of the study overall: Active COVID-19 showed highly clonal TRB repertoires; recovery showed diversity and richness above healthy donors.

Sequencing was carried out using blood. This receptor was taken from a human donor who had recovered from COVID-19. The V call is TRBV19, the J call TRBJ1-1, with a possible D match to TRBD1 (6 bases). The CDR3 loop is CASSFRGQRGMNTEAFF. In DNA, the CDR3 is TGTGCCAGTAGTTTCAGGGGACAACGGGGGATGAACACTGAAGCTTTCTTT. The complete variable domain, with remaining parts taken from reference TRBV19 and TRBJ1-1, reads DGGITQSPKYLFRKEGQNVTLSCEQNLNHDAMYWYRQDPGQGLRLIYYSQIVNDFQKGDIAEGYSVSREKKESFPLTVTSAQKNPTAFYLCASSFRGQRGMNTEAFFGQGTRLTVV.